The 27 T cell receptor beta chains below come from one sample, sequenced in a study of OX40 agonist ivuxolimab in advanced cancers. The library was obtained by the immunoSEQ multiplex PCR assay. Drawn from immuneACCESS, this table holds only the in-frame rearrangements with V and J called that TCRdb kept. Clones are partly lost; checked studies trace under half to an unresolved V gene and leave the rest unexplained. The sample data list about 19,000 clones, and 77% of these were observed just once. Roughly a sixth of the sample is taken by the ten largest. The specimen comprised CD4+ or CD8+ T cells sorted from blood, sampled in a trial of the OX40 agonist ivuxolimab. The source of these receptors is an adult with an advanced solid tumor such as melanoma, head and neck, liver or kidney cancer.

This chain joins TRBV5-4 and TRBJ2-2; 7 positions match TRBD2. The length of the CDR3 is 17 residues. Unmatched junction bases numbered 10, after V lost 2 bases and J lost 3 bases. Germline V gives CDR1 SGHNT, CDR2 YYREEE (reference sequence). For the CDR3, the DNA is TGTGCCAGCAGCTTTATGGCGGGAGTTGTCTACACCGGGGAGCTGTTTTTT. Protein sequence: CASSFMAGVVYTGELFF.

V is TRBV4-2 and J is TRBJ2-2; no clear D. Deletions cut 0 bases from V and 3 bases from J, with 11 bases between. The length of the CDR3 is 16 residues. The germline CDR1 and CDR2 sequences are LGHNA and YNFKEQ. The CDR3: CASSQERRRDTGELFF. DNA of the CDR3: TGTGCCAGCAGCCAAGAACGGCGCCGGGACACCGGGGAGCTGTTTTTT.

This clone was seen a single time. This chain uses TRBV7-2 with TRBJ2-7; 8 bases match TRBD2. Germline CDR1 SGHTA, CDR2 FQGNSA. The CDR3 extends over 14 amino acids. Trimming cost V 1 base and J 5 bases; bases outside gene matches: 4. The CDR3 bases are TGTGCCAGCAGCTTAGTGAGCGGGAGCGACGAGCAGTACTTC. Translated: CASSLVSGSDEQYF.

This chain links TRBV4-3 with TRBJ1-4, with D perhaps matching TRBD1 (5 bases). This CDR3 is built from 18 residues. Per germline, CDR1 LGHNA and CDR2 YSLEER. Trimming stripped 1 base from V and 0 bases from J, with 15 bases between. The CDR3 DNA is TGCGCCAGCAGCCAAGGTACGGCGGCAGGGTCAACTAATGAAAAACTGTTTTTT. It translates to CASSQGTAAGSTNEKLFF.

The chain joins TRBV29-1 to TRBJ2-1; 7 bases map to TRBD2. Per the germline V gene, CDR1 is SQVTM and CDR2 is ANQGSEA. The CDR3 has 16 residues. J lost 5 bases, V lost 7 bases, and 17 bases had no gene match. The CDR3 protein is CSGTYARDYGNNEQFF. The CDR3 coding sequence is TGCAGCGGGACCTACGCGCGGGACTATGGAAACAATGAGCAGTTCTTC.

Remarks on this clone: One junction end does not reproduce the germline sequence, and a read error may be involved. Additional DNA sequences in this sample encode the identical CDR3. The chain recombines TRBV19 with TRBJ2-1; 9 nucleotides line up with TRBD2. The CDR3 is made up of 19 amino acids. The germline gives CDR1 LNHDA, CDR2 SQIVND (reference sequence). The CDR3 bases are TGCGCCAGTAGTGATTCTAGCGGGATAGAAATGCATAAATACAATGAGCAGTTCTTC. Its protein is CASSDSSGIEMHKYNEQFF.

This sequence joins TRBV7-2 and TRBJ2-1; no definite D call. There are 15 residues in the CDR3. The V gene lost 1 base and the J gene lost 3 bases, with 10 bases spanning the gap. The germline CDR1 and CDR2 sequences are SGHTA and FQGNSA. CDR3 sequence: CASSLVAEFYNEQFF. CDR3 nucleotides: TGTGCCAGCAGCTTAGTGGCGGAGTTCTACAATGAGCAGTTCTTC.

By proportion, this clone is medium-sized (0.01 to 0.1%). The J gene is TRBJ1-5, the V gene TRBV9; possibly TRBD1 for D (5 bases). The CDR3 consists of 13 residues. In germline, CDR1 is SGDLS, CDR2 YYNGEE. V lost 7 bases, J lost 5 bases, and 13 bases lay in between. In DNA form, the CDR3 reads TGTGCCAGCCCCACCCGGGGCCATCAGCCCCAGCATTTT. As protein: CASPTRGHQPQHF.

The genes are TRBV5-1 and TRBJ1-1; 7 bases map to TRBD1. The CDR3 consists of 14 residues. The V gene's germline CDR1 is SGHRS and CDR2 YFSETQ. After removal of 4 bases from V and 7 bases from J, the junction contained 10 bases not matched to a gene. This CDR3 is CASSPRGGGYEAFF. The CDR3 DNA reads TGCGCCAGCAGCCCCAGGGGAGGGGGCTATGAAGCTTTCTTT.

This clone was observed a few times. The chain links TRBV6-6 to TRBJ2-5, with 7 positions matching TRBD2. CDR1 is MNHNY, CDR2 SVGAGI, per germline (reference sequence). Unmatched junction bases numbered 8, after V lost 8 bases and J lost 2 bases. This CDR3 has 14 amino acids. The CDR3 DNA is TGTGCCAGCCGGGACTACGGTTTACAAGAGACCCAGTACTTC. Residues: CASRDYGLQETQYF.

The chain uses TRBV28 and TRBJ2-2, with D maybe TRBD1 (6 bases). From germline, CDR1 is MDHEN and CDR2 SYDVKM. V was shortened by 7 bases and J by 4 bases, with 16 bases between the two germline ends. This CDR3 is 15 amino acids long. Here the CDR3 reads CASIGNRAVTGELFF. CDR3 DNA: TGTGCCAGCATTGGTAACAGGGCGGTCACCGGGGAGCTGTTTTTT. Using reference TRBV28 and TRBJ2-2 for the parts outside the CDR3, the full variable domain is DVKVTQSSRYLVKRTGEKVFLECVQDMDHENMFWYRQDPGLGLRLIYFSYDVKMKEKGDIPEGYSVSREKKERFSLILESASTNQTSMYLCASIGNRAVTGELFFGEGSRLTVL.

The chain links TRBV9 to TRBJ1-2; 9 positions agree with TRBD1. Germline assignment: CDR1 SGDLS and CDR2 YYNGEE. The CDR3 consists of 16 residues. V trimming: 1 base; J trimming: 2 bases; junction bases outside the gene matches: 6. CDR3 residues: CASSVPGQGQNYGYTF. In DNA, the CDR3 is TGTGCCAGCAGCGTACCCGGACAGGGGCAGAACTATGGCTACACCTTC.

This clone is medium-sized within its sample. One end of the junction fails to match germline, which may point to a read error. The V and J genes are TRBV18 and TRBJ2-3; TRBD1 matches at 9 bases. From germline, CDR1 is KGHSH and CDR2 LQKENI. The CDR3 runs to 12 residues. In DNA, the CDR3 is TGTGCCAGCTCACCCTCCTCGACAGGGGGTCTCTTT. This gives the protein CASSPSSTGGLF.

A few counts support this clone. This chain links TRBV7-8 with TRBJ2-1; 9 bases are shared with TRBD1. V lost 6 bases, J lost 1 base, and 4 bases stayed unmatched. The CDR3 length is 15 residues. The germline V gene encodes CDR1 SGHVS and CDR2 FQNEAQ. DNA of the CDR3: TGTGCCAGCAGGCAGGACAGGGGATCCTACAATGAGCAGTTCTTC. Amino acids: CASRQDRGSYNEQFF.

This clone has more than one count but fewer than ten. The chain joins TRBV5-6 to TRBJ1-1; no clear D gene. The CDR3 length is 13 residues. V dropped 0 bases and J dropped 0 bases, with 3 bases sitting between them. Per the germline V gene, CDR1 is SGHDT and CDR2 is YYEEEE. In DNA form, the CDR3 reads TGTGCCAGCAGCTTGGAGATGAACACTGAAGCTTTCTTT. The encoded protein is CASSLEMNTEAFF. Using reference TRBV5-6 and TRBJ1-1 for the parts outside the CDR3, the full variable domain is DAGVTQSPTHLIKTRGQQVTLRCSPKSGHDTVSWYQQALGQGPQFIFQYYEEEERQRGNFPDRFSGHQFPNYSSELNVNALLLGDSALYLCASSLEMNTEAFFGQGTRLTVV.

This clone was detected a few times. This chain uses TRBV7-3 with TRBJ2-3; the match to TRBD2 covers 7 bases. From germline, CDR1 is SGHTA and CDR2 FQGTGA. CDR3 length: 15 residues. The junction had 4 bases not matched to a gene; V was cut back by 4 bases and J by 0 bases. The CDR3 spells CASSYGRGSTDTQYF. CDR3 DNA: TGTGCCAGCAGCTATGGGCGGGGGAGCACAGATACGCAGTATTTT.

V is TRBV6-1 and J is TRBJ2-5, with unresolved D. V dropped 4 bases and J dropped 2 bases, with 14 bases sitting between them. Germline loops: CDR1 MNHNS, CDR2 SASEGT. This CDR3 spans 15 amino acids. CDR3 protein: CASSAWEFSQETQYF. CDR3 DNA sequence: TGTGCCAGCAGTGCCTGGGAATTCTCTCAAGAGACCCAGTACTTC.

The chain is built from TRBV4-3 and TRBJ2-5; TRBD1 matches at 7 bases. V gave up 0 bases and J gave up 1 base; unmatched junction bases: 5. This CDR3 has 16 amino acids. CDR1 is LGHNA, CDR2 YSLEER, per germline. CDR3 in DNA: TGCGCCAGCAGCCAAGATCCATGGACAGGCCAAGAGACCCAGTACTTC. Its translation is CASSQDPWTGQETQYF.

This chain uses TRBV4-1 with TRBJ2-7, with TRBD2 matching over 7 bases. Germline values: CDR1 MGHRA, CDR2 YSYEKL. With 0 bases clipped from V and 6 bases from J, the junction kept 14 bases outside the gene matches. The CDR3 is 17 amino acids. CDR3 amino acids: CASSQETVGGAPSEQYF. CDR3 nucleotides: TGCGCCAGCAGCCAAGAAACGGTGGGAGGGGCCCCCAGCGAGCAGTACTTC.

This clone was seen just once. V usage is TRBV7-6 and J usage is TRBJ2-3; tentatively, D is TRBD1 (6 bases). V was trimmed by 5 bases and J by 3 bases, leaving 12 bases between them. Germline CDR1 is SGHVS and CDR2 is FNYEAQ. The CDR3 length is 14 residues. The CDR3: CASSQQGGTDTQYF. CDR3 bases: TGTGCCAGCAGCCAACAAGGGGGAACAGATACGCAGTATTTT.

The table lists this clone with a count of one. The genes are TRBV28 and TRBJ2-5; D remains unclear. The CDR3 is 14 amino acids. Germline V lookup: CDR1 MDHEN, CDR2 SYDVKM. V was clipped by 6 bases and J by 7 bases, with 18 bases between them. CDR3 sequence (DNA): TGTGCCAGCAGCCGGGCAGTCAACACGGGGACCCAGTACTTC. This sequence encodes CASSRAVNTGTQYF.

The chain recombines TRBV27 with TRBJ2-3; tentative D call: TRBD1 (5 bases). The germline gives CDR1 MNHEY, CDR2 SMNVEV (reference sequence). This CDR3 has 15 residues. Trimming shortened V by 3 bases and J by 1 base, and 11 bases separated the two germline ends. This CDR3 reads CASSFQEQGTDTQYF. The CDR3 DNA is TGTGCCAGCAGTTTTCAGGAACAGGGCACAGATACGCAGTATTTT.

V gene TRBV4-3 combines with J gene TRBJ1-5; unclear D gene. CDR1 and CDR2 (germline): LGHNA, YSLEER. CDR3 length equals 12 residues. V was shortened by 3 bases and J by 4 bases, with 4 bases between the two germline ends. The CDR3: CASSHLNQPQHF. The DNA of the CDR3 is TGCGCCAGCAGCCACCTTAATCAGCCCCAGCATTTT.

The chain combines TRBV7-5 with TRBJ2-7; the table calls TRBD2, which could not be checked here. TRBV7-5 is reported as a pseudogene. CDR3 length equals 14 residues. CDR3 sequence reads: CASSLNRENYEQYF. In DNA form, the CDR3 reads TGTGCCAGCAGCCTGAATCGGGAGAACTACGAGCAGTACTTC.

The V gene is TRBV4-3, the J gene TRBJ2-7; 10 bases align to TRBD1. J lost 5 bases, V lost 0 bases, and 19 bases had no gene match. The CDR3 runs 20 residues. The V gene's germline CDR1 is LGHNA and CDR2 YSLEER. The CDR3 DNA sequence: TGCGCCAGCAGCCAAGATCACGGTATTGTGGCCGGGACAGGGGTCAACGAGCAGTACTTC. As protein: CASSQDHGIVAGTGVNEQYF.

The chain joins TRBV6-1 to TRBJ2-5; D gene ambiguous. Trimming removed 0 bases from V and 0 bases from J, with 5 bases in between. CDR1 is MNHNS and CDR2 is SASEGT in the germline V gene. This CDR3 has 14 residues. CDR3 coding DNA: TGTGCCAGCAGTGAAGCAGTGTACCAAGAGACCCAGTACTTC. It encodes CASSEAVYQETQYF.

The chain couples TRBV7-8 to TRBJ2-3; 7 bases fit TRBD1. The CDR3 consists of 15 residues. Germline CDR1 SGHVS, CDR2 FQNEAQ. The trim removed 0 bases at V and 1 base at J, leaving 1 base unmatched. CDR3 loop: CASSLAGQRTDTQYF. The DNA for the CDR3 is TGTGCCAGCAGCTTAGCGGGACAGCGCACAGATACGCAGTATTTT.